The present entry profiles one T cell receptor beta chain with its context. Authors' data handling: Without quality scores, immunoSEQ junctional reads could not be filtered like full-length reads. The method was immunoSEQ multiplex PCR; TCRdb's version includes in-frame clones alone and lacks a portion of them. The V and J calls and the clone size are those of that table, but D and trimming were determined from the DNA. The sample has about a million clones, approximately 77% seen once. The sample originates from a study of shared clonotypes between healthy human individuals. V gave up 3 bases and J gave up 4 bases, with 16 bases separating them. From germline, CDR1 is SGHTA and CDR2 FQGNSA. This CDR3 comprises 15 residues.

V and J are TRBV7-2 and TRBJ2-7, with D possibly matching TRBD2 (6 bases). The sequenced material came from memory CD4+ T cells from PBMCs. Subset described: CD45RA-negative fraction. This clonotype was sampled from a man younger than 30 in good health. Some clones in this sample may be carry-over from other donors' samples. DNA of the CDR3: TGTGCCAGCAGCTTCGGGACTGCTCTTCCGTACGAGCAGTACTTC. Protein: CASSFGTALPYEQYF.